Included here is one TCR beta chain sequence, with context. Its antigen is not identified. The TCR alpha and TCR beta cDNA libraries, bearing sample barcodes and UMIs, were generated by 5'RACE using constant-segment primers. TCRdb used MiXCR to reprocess the 5' RACE reads, holding one entry per CDR3 protein. The sample holds about 290,000 distinct CDR3 sequences, less than 20% seen once. These data are taken from a study of T-cell memory formation after mild COVID-19. Overall study findings and caveats: Pre-infection memory carried some responding clones, suggesting that cross-reactive memory joined.

With 0 bases removed from V and 4 bases from J, the gap between germline ends came to 10 bases. There are 14 residues in the CDR3. CDR1 is SGDLS and CDR2 is YYNGEE in the germline V gene. The TCR comes from a man between 18 and 35 years old who had mild COVID-19 (a few samples of this study predate the infection). Cell type and time point are not known. The rearrangement links TRBV9 to TRBJ1-2; D uncertain. The sample taken for sequencing was PBMCs or a T cell subset sorted from them (not recorded which). Here the CDR3 DNA reads TGTGCCAGCAGCGTAGAGGGCGGGTTCTATGGCTACACCTTC. This sequence encodes CASSVEGGFYGYTF.